One and the same sample provided the 19 T cell receptor beta chains below, sequenced in a study of beta chain features in type 1 diabetes. General study findings and limits: Patients with Type 1 diabetes showed moderately but significantly shorter TCRB CDR3s in all four CD4+ subsets.

Every bit of the isolated RNA underwent reverse transcription, so sequencing read expressed TCRB transcripts. Clones were read by immunoSEQ multiplex PCR, and TCRdb kept only the in-frame ones, dropping some. The sample carries around 600,000 clones, roughly 12% recorded once. No antigen is known for these receptors. The specimen sequenced was naive CD4+ T cells from blood. The receptors stem from a man aged 25-45 years with type 1 diabetes.

V and J are TRBV7-2 and TRBJ2-5, with D possibly matching TRBD2 (6 bases). The ends were cut back, 2 bases at V and 4 bases at J, with 17 bases in the middle. The germline gives CDR1 SGHTA, CDR2 FQGNSA. There are 16 residues in the CDR3. CDR3 coding DNA: TGTGCCAGCAGCTTACAGGCGACTAACGGGGGAGAGACCCAGTACTTC. Translated, it gives CASSLQATNGGETQYF. The entire variable domain, with the rest obtained from reference TRBV7-2 and TRBJ2-5, is as follows: GAGVSQSPSNKVTEKGKDVELRCDPISGHTALYWYRQSLGQGLEFLIYFQGNSAPDKSGLPSDRFSAERTGGSVSTLTIQRTQQEDSAVYLCASSLQATNGGETQYFGPGTRLLVL.

This clone came up a few times. The chain carries TRBV11-2 and TRBJ2-5; D possibly corresponds to TRBD2 (6 bases). CDR3 length: 14 amino acids. Trimming cost V 2 bases and J 5 bases, with 12 bases left between them. CDR1 and CDR2 (germline): SGHAT, FQNNGV. The CDR3, as DNA: TGTGCCAGCAGCTTAATGGGGGGATCGGAGACCCAGTACTTC. This gives the protein CASSLMGGSETQYF. Filled out from reference TRBV11-2 and TRBJ2-5, the complete variable domain reads EAGVAQSPRYKIIEKRQSVAFWCNPISGHATLYWYQQILGQGPKLLIQFQNNGVVDDSQLPKDRFSAERLKGVDSTLKIQPAKLEDSAVYLCASSLMGGSETQYFGPGTRLLVL.

The J gene is TRBJ1-2, the V gene TRBV30; 7 bases line up with TRBD1. The germline V gene has CDR1 GTSNPN and CDR2 SVGIG (reference sequence). Trimming cost V 0 bases and J 8 bases; bases outside gene matches: 3. The CDR3 length is 12 residues. The CDR3 region has the DNA TGTGCCTGGAGTGTAAGGGGGCCCGGCTACACCTTC. It is translated as CAWSVRGPGYTF.

The genes are TRBV5-4 and TRBJ2-7; D is unclear. V gave up 0 bases and J gave up 0 bases, with 10 bases separating them. This CDR3 is 15 amino acids long. In germline, CDR1 is SGHNT, CDR2 YYREEE (reference sequence). CDR3 in amino acids: CASSLDQISSYEQYF. The CDR3 bases are TGTGCCAGCAGCTTGGACCAAATTAGCTCCTACGAGCAGTACTTC.

The chain couples TRBV29-1 to TRBJ1-2, with D tentatively TRBD1 (5 bases). Deletions cut 3 bases from V and 3 bases from J, with 8 bases between. The germline CDR1 and CDR2 sequences are SQVTM and ANQGSEA. The CDR3 runs 12 residues. CDR3 nucleotide sequence: TGCAGCGTTGAGGGGGTAGACTATGGCTACACCTTC. The encoded protein is CSVEGVDYGYTF. The full variable domain, its missing parts supplied by reference TRBV29-1 and TRBJ1-2, is SAVISQKPSRDICQRGTSLTIQCQVDSQVTMMFWYRQQPGQSLTLIATANQGSEATYESGFVIDKFPISRPNLTFSTLTVSNMSPEDSSIYLCSVEGVDYGYTFGSGTRLTVV.

This clone occurred a few times. The V call is TRBV18, the J call TRBJ2-5, with 8 bases matching TRBD1. This CDR3 is built from 14 residues. The germline gives CDR1 KGHSH, CDR2 LQKENI. After removal of 4 bases from V and 5 bases from J, the junction contained 6 bases not matched to a gene. The DNA of the CDR3 is TGTGCCAGCTCACTTACAGGGGGAATGGAGACCCAGTACTTC. Amino acid sequence: CASSLTGGMETQYF.

In this sample, this clone turned up a few times. This chain uses TRBV27 with TRBJ2-7; D remains ambiguous. In germline, CDR1 is MNHEY, CDR2 SMNVEV (reference sequence). The CDR3 runs to 14 residues. V lost 6 bases and J 3 bases, leaving 15 bases between the germline ends. In nucleotides, the CDR3 is TGTGCCAGCAGACCAAGGCAGAGCAGCTACGAGCAGTACTTC. It is translated as CASRPRQSSYEQYF.

This clone was detected only a few times. The chain combines TRBV30 with TRBJ1-2, with TRBD1 matching over 7 bases. The germline CDR1 and CDR2 sequences are GTSNPN and SVGIG (reference sequence). The CDR3 consists of 12 residues. V trimming: 1 base; J trimming: 13 bases; junction bases outside the gene matches: 9. CDR3 amino acids: CAWSGPGGLGTF. CDR3 in DNA: TGTGCCTGGAGTGGGCCAGGGGGTCTGGGCACCTTC.

This clone was seen a few times. The genes are TRBV6-5 and TRBJ1-5, with D possibly matching TRBD1 (6 bases). The CDR3 is 13 amino acids. The germline V and J ends were trimmed by 5 bases and 5 bases, with 10 bases remaining between them. Germline V gene lookup returns CDR1 MNHEY and CDR2 SVGAGI. This CDR3 reads CASSLDSYQPQHF. The CDR3, as DNA: TGTGCCAGCAGTCTGGACAGTTATCAGCCCCAGCATTTT.

This clone has just a few counts. As DNA, the CDR3 is TGTGCCAGCAGCCAAGACCCAGGGGGAGGCAACTATGGCTACACCTTC. Protein: CASSQDPGGGNYGYTF. This sequence joins TRBV4-2 and TRBJ1-2; 7 nucleotides match TRBD1. Per germline, CDR1 LGHNA and CDR2 YNFKEQ. There are 16 residues in the CDR3. V shed 0 bases and J 2 bases; nucleotides not matched to a gene: 6.

This clone was detected only a few times. The sample carries other DNA sequences with the same CDR3. The gene calls are TRBV6-5 and TRBJ2-7; 10 bases are shared with TRBD1. Germline V CDR1 and CDR2: MNHEY, SVGAGI. V trimming: 6 bases; J trimming: 4 bases; junction bases outside the gene matches: 6. The CDR3 covers 14 residues. CDR3 amino acids: CASSRDRGLYEQYF. CDR3 bases: TGTGCCAGCAGCCGGGACAGGGGTTTATACGAGCAGTACTTC.

V gene TRBV13 combines with J gene TRBJ1-2; D is ambiguous. The germline gives CDR1 PRHDT, CDR2 FYEKMQ (reference sequence). V lost 1 base and J lost 6, with 9 bases in between. This CDR3 comprises 13 residues. The CDR3 is CASSLAWRNGYTF. CDR3 in DNA: TGTGCCAGCAGCTTAGCGTGGAGGAATGGCTACACCTTC.

The rearrangement uses TRBV4-3 and TRBJ2-1; D possibly uses TRBD1 or TRBD2 (5 bases each). This CDR3 comprises 16 residues. From germline, CDR1 is LGHNA and CDR2 YSLEER. V lost 0 bases to trimming and J lost 4 bases, with 13 bases between them. Written as DNA, the CDR3 is TGCGCCAGCAGCCAAGATAGGAGGCCAGGGTACAATGAGCAGTTCTTC. It is translated as CASSQDRRPGYNEQFF.

The table lists this clone with a few counts. The gene calls are TRBV10-3 and TRBJ2-3; 8 bases line up with TRBD2. Germline assignment: CDR1 ENHRY and CDR2 SYGVKD. This CDR3 region has 15 residues. J lost 0 bases, V lost 10 bases, and 9 bases had no gene match. The CDR3 sequence: CATRVSGGSTDTQYF. The CDR3 region has the DNA TGTGCCACCCGTGTAAGCGGGGGTAGCACAGATACGCAGTATTTT.

The chain joins TRBV6-1 to TRBJ1-4; tentatively, D is TRBD1 (5 bases). Per the germline V gene, CDR1 is MNHNS and CDR2 is SASEGT. The CDR3 totals 14 residues. V shed 6 bases and J shed 4 bases, with 12 bases lying between them. The CDR3 sequence is CASSPGPFNEKLFF. The CDR3 DNA follows: TGTGCCAGCAGCCCGGGACCCTTTAATGAAAAACTGTTTTTT.

This clone came up a few times. The genes are TRBV4-3 and TRBJ1-1, with unresolved D. There are 14 residues in the CDR3. Germline V gene data show CDR1 as LGHNA and CDR2 as YSLEER. With 0 bases removed from V and 1 base from J, the gap between germline ends came to 6 bases. This CDR3 reads CASSQDLENTEAFF. Here the CDR3 DNA reads TGCGCCAGCAGCCAAGATTTAGAGAACACTGAAGCTTTCTTT.

The chain joins TRBV7-2 to TRBJ2-2; 7 bases line up with TRBD2. The V gene's germline CDR1 is SGHTA and CDR2 FQGNSA. The CDR3 contains 14 residues. Unmatched junction bases numbered 6, after V lost 5 bases and J lost 6 bases. The chain's CDR3 is CASSISGAAGELFF. CDR3 nucleotide sequence: TGTGCCAGCAGCATAAGCGGGGCCGCCGGGGAGCTGTTTTTT.

V usage is TRBV30 and J usage is TRBJ1-2, with no clear D. There are 13 residues in the CDR3. Trimming removed 5 bases at V and 1 base at J, with 11 bases between. The V gene's germline CDR1 is GTSNPN and CDR2 SVGIG (reference sequence). CDR3 DNA sequence: TGTGCCTGGGGTGCCATGGGTAACTATGGCTACACCTTC. Translation: CAWGAMGNYGYTF. The full variable domain, its missing parts supplied by reference TRBV30 and TRBJ1-2, is SQTIHQWPATLVQPVGSPLSLECTVEGTSNPNLYWYRQAAGRGLQLLFYSVGIGQISSEVPQNLSASRPQDRQFILSSKKLLLSDSGFYLCAWGAMGNYGYTFGSGTRLTVV.

The rearrangement links TRBV2 to TRBJ1-2; TRBD1 is a possible D gene (5 bases). V lost 7 bases to trimming and J lost 7 bases, with 13 bases between them. This CDR3 contains 12 residues. Germline loops: CDR1 SNHLY, CDR2 FYNNEI. Written as DNA, the CDR3 is TGTGCCAGCACCAGGGAGGGAGGTGGCTACACCTTC. Its protein is CASTREGGGYTF.